The rows below give T cell receptor beta chains drawn from one sample of a study of CD8 T cells in ankylosing spondylitis. MiXCR was run by TCRdb on the 5' RACE reads, yielding one entry per CDR3 protein. The profile shows about 300,000 distinct CDR3 sequences, around 10% of them singletons. The sample consisted of blood, either unsorted or a sorted T cell fraction (not recorded which). The receptors originated from a female donor with ankylosing spondylitis or in good health (not recorded which). CDR3s include the opening cysteine and the closing phenylalanine or tryptophan. The D gene is left open where the match is weak. Part of the rows lack a size; the others show once, few, many or a class for expanded clones.

v_call	d_call	j_call	cdr3_length	clone_size	cdr3_aa	cdr3_nt
TRBV29-1	TRBD2	TRBJ2-5	14	once	CSVRVAGGQETQYF	TGCAGCGTTCGAGTAGCGGGGGGGCAAGAGACCCAGTACTTC
TRBV20-1	TRBD1	TRBJ1-2	15	many	CSASGTGSNELGYTF	TGCAGTGCGTCCGGGACAGGGAGTAACGAACTTGGCTACACCTTC
TRBV12-3/TRBV12-4	TRBD1	TRBJ1-5	14	few	CASSPDRGVQPQHF	TGTGCCAGCAGCCCCGACAGGGGAGTTCAGCCCCAGCATTTT
TRBV5-1	TRBD2	TRBJ2-7	13	many	CASRLAGGNEQYF	TGCGCCAGCAGACTAGCGGGAGGAAACGAGCAGTACTTC
TRBV4-3	.	TRBJ1-6	13	.	CASSQVFDSPLHF	TGCGCCAGCAGCCAAGTATTCGATTCACCCCTCCACTTT
TRBV20-1	.	TRBJ2-1	12	many	CSERGALDEQFF	TGCAGTGAAAGGGGGGCCTTGGATGAGCAGTTCTTC
TRBV27	TRBD1	TRBJ2-7	11	.	CASSQGDEQYF	TGTGCCAGCAGTCAGGGGGACGAGCAGTACTTC
TRBV20-1	TRBD1	TRBJ1-2	12	many	CSASRQGKDYTF	TGCAGTGCTAGCAGACAGGGGAAAGACTACACCTTC
TRBV4-1	.	TRBJ2-7	13	many	CASSQDMGYEQYF	TGCGCCAGCAGCCAAGACATGGGCTACGAGCAGTACTTC
TRBV11-2	TRBD1	TRBJ2-5	15	.	CASSLGTDNQETQYF	TGTGCCAGCAGCCTAGGGACAGACAACCAAGAGACCCAGTACTTC
TRBV7-9	.	TRBJ1-2	14	.	CASSLGGYAYGYTF	TGTGCCAGCAGCTTAGGGGGCTATGCCTATGGCTACACCTTC
TRBV20-1	TRBD1	TRBJ1-3	15	few	CSAHPGQGAGNTIYF	TGCAGTGCTCACCCAGGACAGGGTGCGGGAAACACCATATATTTT
TRBV5-1	TRBD2	TRBJ2-1	15	many	CASHLGGGSYNEQFF	TGCGCCTCTCACTTAGGCGGGGGGTCCTACAATGAGCAGTTCTTC
TRBV25-1	TRBD2	TRBJ2-1	15	many	CASSPTSGRYNEQFF	TGTGCCAGCAGCCCCACTAGCGGGAGATACAATGAGCAGTTCTTC
TRBV20-1	.	TRBJ2-1	13	.	CSARRTGRIDQFF	TGCAGTGCTAGACGCACCGGGAGAATTGACCAGTTCTTC
TRBV9	.	TRBJ2-7	17	.	CASSVTPFRTESGEQYF	TGTGCCAGCAGCGTAACTCCTTTTCGGACAGAGAGTGGCGAGCAGTACTTC
TRBV7-2	.	TRBJ2-5	13	.	CARSRRLTETQYF	TGTGCCCGCAGTAGACGTCTGACAGAGACCCAGTACTTC
TRBV12-3/TRBV12-4	.	TRBJ1-6	14	many	CASRSGPFNSPLHF	TGTGCCAGCAGGTCAGGTCCTTTTAATTCACCCCTCCACTTT
TRBV7-2	TRBD2	TRBJ2-1	16	.	CASSFISGRRLYEQFF	TGTGCCAGCAGCTTCATTAGCGGGAGACGCCTTTATGAGCAGTTCTTC
TRBV18	.	TRBJ1-1	13	few	CASSPPQNTEAFF	TGTGCCAGCTCACCACCTCAGAACACTGAAGCTTTCTTT
TRBV12-3/TRBV12-4	TRBD1	TRBJ1-2	15	few	CASTLSGGTGNGYTF	TGTGCCAGCACTTTATCGGGGGGGACAGGGAATGGCTACACCTTC
TRBV5-1	.	TRBJ2-7	15	many	CASSFWPLQAYEQYF	TGCGCCAGCAGCTTTTGGCCCCTACAGGCCTACGAGCAGTACTTC
TRBV7-8	.	TRBJ1-5	16	many	CASSPRRDIGNQPQHF	TGTGCCAGCAGCCCCCGGAGGGACATTGGCAATCAGCCCCAGCATTTT
TRBV5-6	.	TRBJ2-3	13	many	CASSLDGARRQYF	TGTGCCAGCAGCTTGGATGGGGCTAGGCGGCAGTATTTT
TRBV27	.	TRBJ2-2	16	many	CASSRSRSDQTGELFF	TGTGCCAGCAGCCGTTCACGCTCAGATCAGACCGGGGAGCTGTTTTTT
TRBV12-3/TRBV12-4	TRBD1	TRBJ2-1	15	many	CASSSRDSKTNEQFF	TGTGCCAGCAGTTCCCGGGACAGCAAAACTAATGAGCAGTTCTTC
TRBV7-2	.	TRBJ2-1	14	many	CASSLGPRGSEQFF	TGTGCCAGCAGCTTAGGGCCCAGGGGCTCTGAGCAGTTCTTC
TRBV3-1	TRBD2	TRBJ2-3	19	many	CASSSGTSGGPRGRDTQYF	TGTGCCAGCAGTTCCGGGACTAGCGGGGGACCTCGGGGTAGAGATACGCAGTATTTT
TRBV20-1	.	TRBJ2-3	15	many	CSARAQALSTDTQYF	TGCAGTGCTAGAGCTCAGGCCCTAAGCACAGATACGCAGTATTTT
TRBV28	TRBD2	TRBJ2-3	17	few	CASQASGVAGKEDTQYF	TGTGCCAGCCAAGCGTCCGGGGTAGCGGGGAAGGAAGATACGCAGTATTTT
TRBV3-1	TRBD1	TRBJ2-6	17	few	CASSQFRGRIGANVLTF	TGTGCCAGCAGCCAATTCAGGGGGCGTATTGGGGCCAACGTCCTGACTTTC
TRBV28	.	TRBJ2-3	15	.	CASSFRGRGFNTQYF	TGTGCCAGCAGTTTCAGGGGCCGAGGGTTTAATACGCAGTATTTT
TRBV3-1	.	TRBJ1-2	14	.	CASSQDVVGRGYTF	TGTGCCAGCAGCCAAGACGTGGTAGGCCGAGGCTACACCTTC
TRBV10-2	.	TRBJ2-7	15	.	CASSEIGFLAYEQYF	TGCGCCAGCAGTGAAATAGGGTTTCTGGCCTACGAGCAGTACTTC
TRBV20-1	.	TRBJ1-1	13	.	CSARGQGWAEAFF	TGCAGTGCTAGGGGGCAGGGTTGGGCTGAAGCTTTCTTT
TRBV20-1	.	TRBJ1-5	14	many	CSANSGLGHQPQHF	TGCAGTGCGAATTCAGGGTTGGGTCATCAGCCCCAGCATTTT
TRBV7-9	.	TRBJ1-4	14	many	CASSLASRGEKLFF	TGTGCCAGCAGCTTGGCCTCCCGGGGTGAAAAACTGTTTTTT
TRBV5-1	TRBD2	TRBJ2-3	16	many	CASSYTSGISTDTQYF	TGCGCCAGCAGCTATACTAGCGGTATAAGCACAGATACGCAGTATTTT
TRBV27	TRBD2	TRBJ2-2	19	many	CASSPRRTSGNTNTGELFF	TGTGCCAGCAGTCCCAGAAGGACTAGCGGGAATACGAACACCGGGGAGCTGTTTTTT
TRBV5-1	TRBD2	TRBJ2-7	16	.	CASSPAGAGVSYEQYF	TGCGCCAGCAGCCCGGCGGGAGCGGGAGTATCCTACGAGCAGTACTTC
TRBV20-1	.	TRBJ2-2	15	many	CSARDVGANTGELFF	TGCAGTGCTAGAGATGTAGGGGCGAACACCGGGGAGCTGTTTTTT
TRBV20-1	.	TRBJ2-7	15	many	CSAPGAPGRTYEQYF	TGCAGTGCGCCAGGCGCACCGGGACGAACCTACGAGCAGTACTTC
TRBV5-1	.	TRBJ1-3	11	many	CASRLGNTIYF	TGCGCCAGCCGTCTTGGAAACACCATATATTTT
TRBV20-1	TRBD1	TRBJ2-7	12	many	CSALTGLGEQYF	TGCAGTGCCCTGACAGGGCTGGGGGAGCAGTACTTC